Ten or more counts support the clone carrying this T cell receptor beta chain. In germline, CDR1 is SGHRS, CDR2 YFSETQ. The CDR3 length is 15 residues. The V end was cut by 3 bases, the J end by 0 bases, with 12 bases between. Unique molecular identifiers featured in how the TCRbeta library was prepared. TCRdb recomputed calls from the PCR reads with MiXCR, one row per CDR3 protein. The repertoire holds approximately 83,000 distinct CDR3 sequences, 12% seen once, with about 14% in the top ten. The source of the sample is a study of T-cell reconstitution after alpha-beta-depleted transplantation in children.

The chain recombines TRBV5-1 with TRBJ2-5, with TRBD2 as a possible D gene (5 bases). The source is a human donor who donated a stem cell graft to a child with inherited bone marrow failure. Sample: PBMCs from the stem cell graft donor, taken from the stem cell graft. The DNA for the CDR3 is TGCGCCAGCAGCTGGAGGTCCCAGTACCAAGAGACCCAGTACTTC. It translates to CASSWRSQYQETQYF.